This T cell receptor (beta chain) was obtained from a study of blood T cell repertoires in COVID-19. Study context: Researchers got acute and convalescent COVID-19 samples from the United States, Italy and Spain. T cells, B-cell-depleted T cells, or PBMCs provided the cDNA or gDNA that served as material.

In the source study's methods: For nucleated cells, counts were estimated from reference gene primer amplification. Only in-frame clones appear in the TCRdb table, and some are missing; sequencing was by immunoSEQ multiplex PCR. That table is the source of V, J and clone size, and D and trimming were worked out from the DNA. The table has tens of thousands of clones, about 90% seen once. This CDR3 is 15 amino acids long. Looked up from germline, CDR1 is SGHVS and CDR2 is FQNEAQ. Trimming removed 7 bases at V and 0 bases at J, with 14 bases between. Sequencing used peripheral blood. This clonotype was obtained from a human donor with active COVID-19. The donor label of this sample is uncertain. The chain uses TRBV7-8 and TRBJ2-3; unclear D gene. The CDR3 DNA reads as TGTGCCAGCATACCCTCAGCGCGGAGCACAGATACGCAGTATTTT. Its protein is CASIPSARSTDTQYF.